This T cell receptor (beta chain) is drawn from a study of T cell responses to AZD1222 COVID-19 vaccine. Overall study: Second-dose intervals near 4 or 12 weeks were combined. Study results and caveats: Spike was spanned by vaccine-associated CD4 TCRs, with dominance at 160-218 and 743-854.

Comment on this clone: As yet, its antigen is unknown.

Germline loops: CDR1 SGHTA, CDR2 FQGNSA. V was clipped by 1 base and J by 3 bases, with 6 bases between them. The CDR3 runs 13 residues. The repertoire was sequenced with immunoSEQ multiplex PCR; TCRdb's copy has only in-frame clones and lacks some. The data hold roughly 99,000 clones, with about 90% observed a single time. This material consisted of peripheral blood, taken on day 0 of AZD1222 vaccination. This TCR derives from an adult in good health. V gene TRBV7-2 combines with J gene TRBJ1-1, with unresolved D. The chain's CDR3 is CASSLGGHTEAFF. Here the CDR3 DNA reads TGTGCCAGCAGCTTAGGTGGGCACACTGAAGCTTTCTTT.